This T cell receptor (beta chain) was observed in a study of T-cell reconstitution after alpha-beta-depleted transplantation in children. Germline V gene sequence: CDR1 MNHEY, CDR2 SVGEGT. V trimming: 0 bases; J trimming: 0 bases; junction bases outside the gene matches: 16. This CDR3 is 21 amino acids long. Using unique molecular identifiers, the investigators prepared the TCRbeta library. One entry per CDR3 protein results from TCRdb running MiXCR on the PCR reads. The sample includes 400,000 to 450,000 distinct CDR3 sequences, around two fifths of them seen just once. With regard to this clonotype: Its antigen is currently unknown.

Whole-study findings and limits: Reportedly, only several hundred clones from non-depleted graft cells drove alpha-beta T-cell counts at about two months. From newly produced T cells came most of the T-cell counts and diversity one year after transplant. High day-60 TCRbeta diversity in some patients came from surviving recipient T cells and thymic progenitors.

The rearrangement joins TRBV6-2 or TRBV6-3 to TRBJ1-4, with 7 positions matching TRBD1. The material sequenced was PBMCs, taken before TCRalphabeta/CD19-depleted stem cell transplant. The TCR was taken from a girl aged 2-10 years with aplastic anemia, due to receive a stem cell transplant. CDR3 bases: TGTGCCAGCAGTTACTCGACGGGGTCAAACCGACAGGGTTCAACTAATGAAAAACTGTTTTTT. Protein: CASSYSTGSNRQGSTNEKLFF.